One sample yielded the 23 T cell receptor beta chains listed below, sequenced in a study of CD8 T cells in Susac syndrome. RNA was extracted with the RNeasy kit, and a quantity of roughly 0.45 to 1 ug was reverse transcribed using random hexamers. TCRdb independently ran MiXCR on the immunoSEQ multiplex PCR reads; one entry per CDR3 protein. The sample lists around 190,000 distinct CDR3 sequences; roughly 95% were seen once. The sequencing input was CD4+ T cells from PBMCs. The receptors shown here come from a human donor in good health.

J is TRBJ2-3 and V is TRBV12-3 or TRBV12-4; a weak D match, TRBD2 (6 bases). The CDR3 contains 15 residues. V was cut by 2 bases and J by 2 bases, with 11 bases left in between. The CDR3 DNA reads TGTGCCAGCAGTTTATATGCGGGACCCACAGATACGCAGTATTTT. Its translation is CASSLYAGPTDTQYF.

CDR3 region: CASNVGQTNQPQHF. CDR3 sequence (DNA): TGTGCCAGCAACGTGGGACAAACCAATCAGCCCCAGCATTTT. The chain couples TRBV27 to TRBJ1-5, with D possibly being TRBD1 (6 bases). The V end was cut by 7 bases, the J end by 3 bases, with 13 bases between. Germline CDR1 MNHEY, CDR2 SMNVEV (reference sequence). The CDR3 is made up of 14 amino acids.

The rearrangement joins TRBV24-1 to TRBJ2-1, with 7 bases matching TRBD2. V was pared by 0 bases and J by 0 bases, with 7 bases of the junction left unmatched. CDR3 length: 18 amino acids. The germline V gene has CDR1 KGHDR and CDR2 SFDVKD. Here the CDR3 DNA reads TGTGCCACCAGTGATTTGACGACTAGCTGGAGCTCCTACAATGAGCAGTTCTTC. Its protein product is CATSDLTTSWSSYNEQFF.

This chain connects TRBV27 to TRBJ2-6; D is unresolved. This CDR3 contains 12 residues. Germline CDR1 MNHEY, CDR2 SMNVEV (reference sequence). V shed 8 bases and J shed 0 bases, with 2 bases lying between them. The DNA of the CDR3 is TGTGCCAGCGTCTCTGGGGCCAACGTCCTGACTTTC. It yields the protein CASVSGANVLTF.

The CDR3 DNA reads TGTGCCAGCACCCTTAGCTGGAACACCGGGGAGCTGTTTTTT. Translation: CASTLSWNTGELFF. The rearrangement links TRBV7-2 to TRBJ2-2; D is unclear. This CDR3 is built from 14 residues. V lost 7 bases to trimming and J lost 1 base, with 10 bases between them. Per the germline V gene, CDR1 is SGHTA and CDR2 is FQGNSA.

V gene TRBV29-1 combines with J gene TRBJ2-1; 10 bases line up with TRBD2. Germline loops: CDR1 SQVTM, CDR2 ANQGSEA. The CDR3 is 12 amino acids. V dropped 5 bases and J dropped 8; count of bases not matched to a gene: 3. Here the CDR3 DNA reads TGCAGCGTTCAGCGGGGGGGAGATGAGCAGTTCTTC. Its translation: CSVQRGGDEQFF.

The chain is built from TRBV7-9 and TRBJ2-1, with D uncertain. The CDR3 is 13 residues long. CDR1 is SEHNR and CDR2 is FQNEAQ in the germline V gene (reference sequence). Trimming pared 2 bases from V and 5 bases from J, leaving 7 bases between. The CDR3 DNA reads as TGTGCCAGCAGCTTACCACACCACAATGAGCAGTTCTTC. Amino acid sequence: CASSLPHHNEQFF.

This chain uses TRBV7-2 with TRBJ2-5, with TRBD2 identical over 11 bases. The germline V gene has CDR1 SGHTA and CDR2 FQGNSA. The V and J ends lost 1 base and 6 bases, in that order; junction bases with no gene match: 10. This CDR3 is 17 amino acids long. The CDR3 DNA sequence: TGTGCCAGCAGCTTAGTGGGTTCGACTAGCGGGGTTCAGACCCAGTACTTC. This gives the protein CASSLVGSTSGVQTQYF.

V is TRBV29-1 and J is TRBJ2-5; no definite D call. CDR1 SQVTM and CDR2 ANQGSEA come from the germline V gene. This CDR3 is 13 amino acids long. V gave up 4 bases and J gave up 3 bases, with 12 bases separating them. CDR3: CSVGPRRKETQYF. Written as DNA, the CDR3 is TGCAGCGTTGGGCCCCGAAGGAAAGAGACCCAGTACTTC.

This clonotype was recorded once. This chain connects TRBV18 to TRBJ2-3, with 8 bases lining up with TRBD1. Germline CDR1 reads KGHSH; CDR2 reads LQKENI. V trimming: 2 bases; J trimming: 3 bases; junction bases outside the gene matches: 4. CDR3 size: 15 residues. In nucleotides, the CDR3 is TGTGCCAGCTCACCATTTGGACAGGGAACAGATACGCAGTATTTT. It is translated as CASSPFGQGTDTQYF.

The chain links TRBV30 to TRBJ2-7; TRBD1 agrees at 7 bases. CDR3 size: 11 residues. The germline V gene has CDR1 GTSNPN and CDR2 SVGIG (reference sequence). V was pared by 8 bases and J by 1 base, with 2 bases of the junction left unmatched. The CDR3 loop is CAGQDSYEQYF. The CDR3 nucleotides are TGTGCCGGACAGGATTCCTACGAGCAGTACTTC.

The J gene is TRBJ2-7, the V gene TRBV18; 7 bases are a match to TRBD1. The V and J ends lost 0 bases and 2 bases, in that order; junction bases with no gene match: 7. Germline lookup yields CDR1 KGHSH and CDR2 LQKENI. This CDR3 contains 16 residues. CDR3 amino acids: CASSPPVTGRTYEQYF. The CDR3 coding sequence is TGTGCCAGCTCACCACCGGTGACAGGGCGCACCTACGAGCAGTACTTC.

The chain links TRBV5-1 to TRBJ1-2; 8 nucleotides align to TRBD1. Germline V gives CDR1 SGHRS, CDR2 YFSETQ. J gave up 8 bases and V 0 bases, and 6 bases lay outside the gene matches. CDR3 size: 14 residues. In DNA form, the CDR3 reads TGCGCCAGCAGCTTGGCCGACAGGGGCTGGGGCTACACCTTC. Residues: CASSLADRGWGYTF.

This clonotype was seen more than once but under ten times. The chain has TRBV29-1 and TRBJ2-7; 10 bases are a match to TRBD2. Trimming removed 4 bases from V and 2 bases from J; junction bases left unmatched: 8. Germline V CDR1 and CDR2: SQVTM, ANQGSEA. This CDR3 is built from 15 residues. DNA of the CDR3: TGCAGCGTTGCTTCGGGGACTAGCGAGACCTACGAGCAGTACTTC. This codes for CSVASGTSETYEQYF.

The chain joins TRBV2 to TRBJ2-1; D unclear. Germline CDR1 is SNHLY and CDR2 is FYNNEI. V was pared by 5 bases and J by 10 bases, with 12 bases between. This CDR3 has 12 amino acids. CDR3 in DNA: TGTGCCAGCAGTAGTAGCCTCCGAGAGCAGTTCTTC. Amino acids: CASSSSLREQFF.

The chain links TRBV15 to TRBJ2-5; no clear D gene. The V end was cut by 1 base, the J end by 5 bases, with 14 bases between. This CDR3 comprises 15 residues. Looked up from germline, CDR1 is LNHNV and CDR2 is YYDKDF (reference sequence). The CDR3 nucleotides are TGTGCCACCAGCAGAGGATCTAGGCAGGAGGAGACCCAGTACTTC. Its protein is CATSRGSRQEETQYF.

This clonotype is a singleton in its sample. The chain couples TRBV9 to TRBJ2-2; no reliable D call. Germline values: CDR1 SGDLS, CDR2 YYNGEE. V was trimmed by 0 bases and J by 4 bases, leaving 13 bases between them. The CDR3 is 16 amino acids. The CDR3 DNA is TGTGCCAGCAGCGTAGGAGTAGTCGCGACCACCGGGGAGCTGTTTTTT. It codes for CASSVGVVATTGELFF.

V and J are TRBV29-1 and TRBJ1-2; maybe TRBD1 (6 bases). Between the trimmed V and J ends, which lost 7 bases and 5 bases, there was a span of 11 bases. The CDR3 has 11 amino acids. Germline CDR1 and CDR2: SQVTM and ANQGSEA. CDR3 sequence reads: CSAEGGYGYTF. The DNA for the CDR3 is TGCAGCGCCGAGGGGGGTTATGGCTACACCTTC.

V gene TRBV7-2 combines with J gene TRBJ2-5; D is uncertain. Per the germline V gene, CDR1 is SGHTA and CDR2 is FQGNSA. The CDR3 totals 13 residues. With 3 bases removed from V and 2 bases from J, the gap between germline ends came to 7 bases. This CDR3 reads CASSFVHQETQYF. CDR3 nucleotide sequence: TGTGCCAGCAGCTTTGTACATCAAGAGACCCAGTACTTC.

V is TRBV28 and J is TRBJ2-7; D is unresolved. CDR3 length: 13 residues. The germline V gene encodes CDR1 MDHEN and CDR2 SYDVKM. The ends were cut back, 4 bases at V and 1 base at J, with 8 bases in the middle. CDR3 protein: CASSSPTSYEQYF. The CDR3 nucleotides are TGTGCCAGCAGTTCCCCCACTTCCTACGAGCAGTACTTC.

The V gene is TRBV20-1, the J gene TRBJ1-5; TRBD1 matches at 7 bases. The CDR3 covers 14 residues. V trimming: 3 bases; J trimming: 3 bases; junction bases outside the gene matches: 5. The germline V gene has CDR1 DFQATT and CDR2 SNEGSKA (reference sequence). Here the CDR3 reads CSASRDRDNQPQHF. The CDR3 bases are TGCAGTGCTAGTAGGGACAGAGACAATCAGCCCCAGCATTTT.

Here the CDR3 DNA reads TGTGCCAGCGGACTGTCCCTCAATCAGCCCCAGCATTTT. The encoded protein is CASGLSLNQPQHF. V gene TRBV2 combines with J gene TRBJ1-5; D is uncertain. Germline assignment: CDR1 SNHLY and CDR2 FYNNEI. With 8 bases removed from V and 3 bases from J, the gap between germline ends came to 11 bases. This CDR3 is 13 amino acids long.

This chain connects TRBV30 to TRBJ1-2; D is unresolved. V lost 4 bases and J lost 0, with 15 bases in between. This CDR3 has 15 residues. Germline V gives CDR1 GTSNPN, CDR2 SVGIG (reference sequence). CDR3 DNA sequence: TGTGCCTGGATACGGGCAGAGCATTCTAACTATGGCTACACCTTC. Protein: CAWIRAEHSNYGYTF.